These 5 T cell receptor beta chains came from one sample sequenced in a study of blood T cell repertoires in COVID-19. Here immunoSEQ multiplex PCR was the method, and the copy in TCRdb shows in-frame clones only, minus some. The repertoire has 400,000 to 450,000 clones, approximately 90% of them found once; the top ten carry around 12%. The sample consisted of peripheral blood. The origin of the receptors is a woman between 45 and 60 years old with COVID-19, enrolled during active disease.

This clone was seen once. The chain combines TRBV24-1 with TRBJ2-2, with TRBD2 matching over 9 bases. V was clipped by 2 bases and J by 6 bases; unmatched bases: 9. The CDR3 spans 17 residues. The V gene's germline CDR1 is KGHDR and CDR2 SFDVKD. In nucleotides, the CDR3 is TGTGCCACCAGTGATTCCTGGACCGGGACTAGCCCCGGGGAGCTGTTTTTT. This codes for CATSDSWTGTSPGELFF.

The rearrangement joins TRBV7-9 to TRBJ2-7, with 8 bases matching TRBD1. The CDR3 sequence is 14 residues long. V shed 3 bases, J shed 3 bases, and the junction held 4 bases outside the gene matches. Germline CDR1 is SEHNR and CDR2 is FQNEAQ (reference sequence). The CDR3 nucleotides read TGTGCCAGCAGCTTCCCCGGACAGGGCTACGAGCAGTACTTC. Its translation: CASSFPGQGYEQYF.

The count of this clone is one. The rearrangement links TRBV6-4 to TRBJ2-5; 8 nucleotides align to TRBD2. Losses at the gene ends were 3 bases for V and 3 bases for J; bases not matched to a gene: 6. Per germline, CDR1 MRHNA and CDR2 SNTAGT. The CDR3 is 15 residues long. The CDR3 loop is CASSEPGLVEETQYF. In DNA form, the CDR3 reads TGTGCCAGCAGTGAACCGGGACTAGTCGAAGAGACCCAGTACTTC.

V usage is TRBV12-3 or TRBV12-4 and J usage is TRBJ1-1, with a possible D match to TRBD1 (6 bases). This CDR3 is built from 12 residues. Trimming cost V 3 bases and J 6 bases, with 8 bases left between them. CDR3 sequence: CASSFQGPEAFF. The CDR3 DNA follows: TGTGCCAGCAGTTTTCAGGGGCCTGAAGCTTTCTTT.

This chain links TRBV18 with TRBJ1-1; 7 bases are a match to TRBD1. V gave up 3 bases and J gave up 3 bases; unmatched junction bases: 7. The germline gives CDR1 KGHSH, CDR2 LQKENI. This CDR3 is 15 amino acids long. CDR3 region: CASSPRGQGDTEAFF. The CDR3, as DNA: TGTGCCAGCTCACCTCGGGGGCAGGGGGACACTGAAGCTTTCTTT.